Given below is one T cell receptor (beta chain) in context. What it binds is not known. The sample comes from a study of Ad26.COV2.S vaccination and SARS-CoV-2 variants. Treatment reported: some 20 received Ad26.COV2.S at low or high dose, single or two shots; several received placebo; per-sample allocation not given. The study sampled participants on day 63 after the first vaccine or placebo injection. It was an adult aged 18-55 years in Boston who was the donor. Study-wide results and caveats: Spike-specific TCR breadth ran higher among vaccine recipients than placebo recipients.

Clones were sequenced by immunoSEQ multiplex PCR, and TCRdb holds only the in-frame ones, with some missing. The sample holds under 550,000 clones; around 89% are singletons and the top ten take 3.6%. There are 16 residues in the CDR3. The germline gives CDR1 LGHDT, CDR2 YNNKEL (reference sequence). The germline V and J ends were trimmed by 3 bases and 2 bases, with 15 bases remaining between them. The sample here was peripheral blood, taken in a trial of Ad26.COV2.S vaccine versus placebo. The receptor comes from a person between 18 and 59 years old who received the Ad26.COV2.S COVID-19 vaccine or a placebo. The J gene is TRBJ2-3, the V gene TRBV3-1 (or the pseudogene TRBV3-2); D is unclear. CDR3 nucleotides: TGTGCCAGCAGCCATGACCTCCCAGATTCCACAGATACGCAGTATTTT. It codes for CASSHDLPDSTDTQYF.